This passage covers 28 T cell receptor beta chains from one sample sequenced in a study of synovial regulatory T cells in juvenile arthritis. Method: immunoSEQ multiplex PCR; TCRdb's copy keeps in-frame clones and lacks some. The repertoire table contains 9,600 or so clones. The sequenced sample consisted of Treg cells from blood. Subset indicated: remaining (HLA-DR-negative) circulating blood Treg cells. The receptor set was obtained from a donor aged 2 to 35 with juvenile idiopathic arthritis.

This sequence joins TRBV7-9 and TRBJ2-7; TCRdb indicates TRBD1, and absent DNA this call remains unverified. In germline, CDR1 is SEHNR, CDR2 FQNEAQ (reference sequence). The CDR3 is made up of 16 amino acids. DNA is not on record. CDR3 sequence reads: CASSPAPTGITYEQYF.

In terms of frequency, this clone is medium-sized. The rearrangement joins TRBV28 to TRBJ1-1. This CDR3 contains 16 residues. The DNA is not on file. Germline V gene lookup returns CDR1 MDHEN and CDR2 SYDVKM. CDR3 sequence reads: CASSPVGGGFRAEAFF.

The chain is built from TRBV19 and TRBJ1-2. The CDR3 extends over 13 amino acids. No DNA sequence is on record. The germline CDR1 and CDR2 sequences are LNHDA and SQIVND (reference sequence). The CDR3 is CASSILVNYGYTF.

This chain uses TRBV6-1 with TRBJ1-2; no DNA is available, so the TRBD1 call from TCRdb remains unchecked. This CDR3 contains 15 residues. No DNA was logged. The germline V gene encodes CDR1 MNHNS and CDR2 SASEGT. The CDR3: CASTRDTPWGYGYTF.

The chain has TRBV6-4 and TRBJ2-3. The CDR3 consists of 14 residues. This entry has no DNA. The germline gives CDR1 MRHNA, CDR2 SNTAGT. CDR3 sequence reads: CASSRKGTTDTQYF.

The chain carries TRBV4-3 and TRBJ1-2; TCRdb names TRBD1, which stays unverified in the absence of DNA. CDR1 and CDR2 (germline): LGHNA, YSLEER. CDR3 length: 14 amino acids. No DNA sequence is on record. CDR3 in amino acids: CASSPGTAFYGYTF.

This clone is classed as medium-sized by frequency. The rearrangement links TRBV6-6 to TRBJ2-3; as DNA is missing, the TRBD2 call by TCRdb cannot be tested. The germline V gene has CDR1 MNHNY and CDR2 SVGAGI (reference sequence). The CDR3 consists of 14 residues. No DNA is given. The CDR3 protein is CASIRGGATDTQYF.

According to its frequency, this clone is medium-sized. The chain has TRBV6-1 and TRBJ1-1. Germline-derived CDR1 and CDR2 are MNHNS and SASEGT. The CDR3 extends over 14 amino acids. No DNA accompanies this entry. This CDR3 is CASLEGIMNTEAFF.

The chain has TRBV6-6 and TRBJ2-1. From germline, CDR1 is MNHNY and CDR2 SVGAGI (reference sequence). The CDR3 consists of 14 residues. No DNA accompanies this entry. The CDR3: CASSYASPYNEQFF.

The V gene is TRBV18, the J gene TRBJ1-1. CDR3 length equals 15 residues. This entry has no DNA. Germline values: CDR1 KGHSH, CDR2 LQKENI. The CDR3 reads CASSPGRDRNTEAFF.

The chain employs TRBV10-3 and TRBJ2-3. In germline, CDR1 is ENHRY, CDR2 SYGVKD. This CDR3 spans 12 amino acids. The DNA is not on file. The CDR3 here is CAISERPDTQYF.

This clone is deemed medium-sized by its frequency. The rearrangement joins TRBV4-3 to TRBJ1-1; TCRdb's D call, TRBD1, is unchecked because there is no DNA. This CDR3 has 15 amino acids. No DNA has been recorded. CDR1 and CDR2 (germline): LGHNA, YSLEER. The CDR3 sequence is CASSQDTRVNTEAFF.

This chain links TRBV10-3 with TRBJ1-5; TCRdb gives TRBD1 as the D gene, but with no DNA this cannot be confirmed. Germline CDR1 ENHRY, CDR2 SYGVKD. The CDR3 has 13 amino acids. Only the protein is on record. The CDR3 protein is CAIGGSGGQPQHF.

The CDR3 reads CASSSGGYEQYF. The rearrangement uses TRBV6-6 and TRBJ2-7; TCRdb proposes TRBD2, but this gene call is untestable without DNA. The CDR3 extends over 12 amino acids. DNA is not recorded here. Germline values: CDR1 MNHNY, CDR2 SVGAGI (reference sequence).

V and J are TRBV11-3 and TRBJ2-2; without DNA, the TCRdb call of TRBD1 cannot be checked. Germline-derived CDR1 and CDR2 are SGHNT and YENEEA. CDR3 length: 15 residues. This entry has no DNA. CDR3 region: CASSLGTANTGELFF. Together with reference TRBV11-3 and TRBJ2-2, the CDR3 gives the full variable domain: EAGVVQSPRYKIIEKKQPVAFWCNPISGHNTLYWYLQNLGQGPELLIRYENEEAVDDSQLPKDRFSAERLKGVDSTLKIQPAELGDSAVYLCASSLGTANTGELFFGEGSRLTVL.

This chain connects TRBV7-9 to TRBJ2-5; TCRdb selects TRBD1, and the lack of DNA leaves this call unchecked. The germline CDR1 and CDR2 sequences are SEHNR and FQNEAQ (reference sequence). This CDR3 spans 14 amino acids. Only the protein sequence is given. CDR3 sequence: CASSPGQFQETQHF.

The chain is built from TRBV5-1 and TRBJ2-3; as DNA is missing, the TRBD2 call by TCRdb cannot be tested. From germline, CDR1 is SGHRS and CDR2 YFSETQ. The CDR3 has 14 residues. Only the protein is available. The CDR3: CASSFGGLTDTQYF. Together with reference TRBV5-1 and TRBJ2-3, the CDR3 gives the full variable domain: KAGVTQTPRYLIKTRGQQVTLSCSPISGHRSVSWYQQTPGQGLQFLFEYFSETQRNKGNFPGRFSGRQFSNSRSEMNVSTLELGDSALYLCASSFGGLTDTQYFGPGTRLTVL.

The chain uses TRBV5-1 and TRBJ1-2. CDR1 is SGHRS and CDR2 is YFSETQ in the germline V gene. This CDR3 spans 13 amino acids. The DNA is not on file. Here the CDR3 reads CASSWGSNYGYTF.

The CDR3 sequence is CASRKAGGAGTQYF. V usage is TRBV19 and J usage is TRBJ2-5; as DNA is missing, the TRBD1 call by TCRdb cannot be tested. CDR3 size: 14 residues. No DNA is listed. Per germline, CDR1 LNHDA and CDR2 SQIVND (reference sequence). Combining the CDR3 with reference TRBV19 and TRBJ2-5 gives the whole variable domain DGGITQSPKYLFRKEGQNVTLSCEQNLNHDAMYWYRQDPGQGLRLIYYSQIVNDFQKGDIAEGYSVSREKKESFPLTVTSAQKNPTAFYLCASRKAGGAGTQYFGPGTRLLVL.

The chain employs TRBV7-9 and TRBJ2-7; TCRdb outputs TRBD2, but without DNA this stays unchecked. CDR3 length equals 19 residues. DNA was not recorded. Germline V gene data show CDR1 as SEHNR and CDR2 as FQNEAQ (reference sequence). CDR3 residues: CASRDLYGTSGRLGYEQYF.

The chain recombines TRBV12-5 with TRBJ1-2. This CDR3 has 14 residues. The nucleotide record is missing. Germline-derived CDR1 and CDR2 are LGHNT and FRNRAP. CDR3 sequence reads: CASGFGGPNYGYTF.

The chain carries TRBV10-3 and TRBJ2-1; TCRdb lists TRBD2, though no DNA is available to test this call. Germline values: CDR1 ENHRY, CDR2 SYGVKD. The CDR3 extends over 14 amino acids. The protein alone is recorded here. The CDR3 sequence is CAIRHPGLANEQFF.

The CDR3 is CASSSDGSTDTQYF. The rearrangement joins TRBV7-2 to TRBJ2-3; absent DNA, TCRdb's TRBD2 call cannot be checked. Germline CDR1 SGHTA, CDR2 FQGNSA. There are 14 residues in the CDR3. No coding sequence is recorded. The full variable domain, with the rest looked up from reference TRBV7-2 and TRBJ2-3, is GAGVSQSPSNKVTEKGKDVELRCDPISGHTALYWYRQSLGQGLEFLIYFQGNSAPDKSGLPSDRFSAERTGGSVSTLTIQRTQQEDSAVYLCASSSDGSTDTQYFGPGTRLTVL.

The rearrangement links TRBV7-2 to TRBJ2-7; TCRdb proposes TRBD1, but this gene call is untestable without DNA. Looked up from germline, CDR1 is SGHTA and CDR2 is FQGNSA. The CDR3 sequence is 14 residues long. A DNA sequence was not provided. The CDR3 protein is CASSPLDRGYEQYF.

By frequency, this clone registers medium-sized (0.01 to 0.1%). The chain is built from TRBV7-2 and TRBJ1-2. This CDR3 spans 14 amino acids. The DNA is not on file. Germline CDR1 reads SGHTA; CDR2 reads FQGNSA. CDR3 region: CASSPLHSNYGYTF. Full variable domain (outside the CDR3, taken from reference TRBV7-2 and TRBJ1-2): GAGVSQSPSNKVTEKGKDVELRCDPISGHTALYWYRQSLGQGLEFLIYFQGNSAPDKSGLPSDRFSAERTGGSVSTLTIQRTQQEDSAVYLCASSPLHSNYGYTFGSGTRLTVV.

The rearrangement links TRBV9 to TRBJ2-5. Germline V lookup: CDR1 SGDLS, CDR2 YYNGEE. The CDR3 is 15 residues long. DNA is not recorded here. CDR3: CASNPAGGSSYEQYF.

The rearrangement uses TRBV2 and TRBJ2-5; there is no DNA to check the TCRdb D call of TRBD1. The CDR3 has 13 residues. No DNA accompanies this entry. Germline CDR1 and CDR2: SNHLY and FYNNEI. CDR3 in amino acids: CASSWTGGQTQYF.

V gene TRBV6-1 combines with J gene TRBJ1-2; TCRdb indicates TRBD1, and absent DNA this call remains unverified. The germline V gene encodes CDR1 MNHNS and CDR2 SASEGT. The CDR3 length is 12 residues. No DNA is listed. CDR3 amino acids: CASSYRGYGYTF.